Each of the 32 T cell receptor beta chains below was sequenced from the same sample in a study of cytomegalovirus exposure and HLA in healthy donors. Sequencing was performed with immunoSEQ multiplex PCR; in TCRdb, only in-frame clones are kept and a portion is missing. The table has under 80,000 clones, roughly 94% seen once. Sequenced sample: PBMCs. These receptors were collected from a young woman in good health and CMV-seronegative.

The V gene is TRBV7-9, the J gene TRBJ2-1; perhaps TRBD1 as D (7 bases). Between the trimmed V and J ends, which lost 4 bases and 3 bases, there was a span of 19 bases. This CDR3 region has 17 residues. The germline V gene has CDR1 SEHNR and CDR2 FQNEAQ (reference sequence). The CDR3 spells CASSSRQGGPVYNEQFF. The CDR3 DNA sequence: TGTGCCAGCAGCTCGAGACAGGGAGGCCCTGTCTACAATGAGCAGTTCTTC.

The V and J genes are TRBV5-1 and TRBJ2-1, with D tentatively TRBD2 (6 bases). The V end lost 0 bases, the J end lost 2 bases, and 9 bases lay between the germline ends. The germline V gene has CDR1 SGHRS and CDR2 YFSETQ. The CDR3 contains 15 residues. The CDR3 region has the DNA TGCGCCAGCAGCTTGGAGGCGGGAACCTACAATGAGCAGTTCTTC. Protein: CASSLEAGTYNEQFF.

This clone was seen once. CDR3 in DNA: TGTGCCAGCACCGGGGACAGGCTAAGGAATGAGCAGTTCTTC. It specifies CASTGDRLRNEQFF. The chain employs TRBV7-9 and TRBJ2-1; TRBD1 matches at 8 bases. The CDR3 totals 14 residues. Germline trimming cut 7 bases from V and 7 bases from J; bases unmatched to any gene: 9. Germline V lookup: CDR1 SEHNR, CDR2 FQNEAQ (reference sequence).

A note on this clone: A junction boundary mismatches the germline segment, possibly from a read error. This sequence joins TRBV19 and TRBJ2-1; weak D call: TRBD1 (5 bases). The CDR3 totals 13 residues. CDR1 and CDR2 (germline): LNHDA, SQIVND (reference sequence). The CDR3 sequence: CASNRAGADEQFF. CDR3 DNA: TGTGCAAGTAACCGGGCTGGGGCCGATGAGCAGTTCTTC.

The chain recombines TRBV11-3 with TRBJ2-7, with 7 nucleotides matching TRBD2. This CDR3 is built from 17 residues. The V gene's germline CDR1 is SGHNT and CDR2 YENEEA. V was pared by 5 bases and J by 4 bases, with 17 bases of the junction left unmatched. The CDR3 here is CASSQGPPGGSSYEQYF. The CDR3 nucleotides are TGTGCCAGCAGCCAAGGACCCCCGGGCGGGAGCTCTTACGAGCAGTACTTC.

The chain couples TRBV6-1 to TRBJ1-4; no firm D call. The V gene lost 7 bases and the J gene lost 7 bases, with 10 bases spanning the gap. The germline CDR1 and CDR2 sequences are MNHNS and SASEGT. There are 12 residues in the CDR3. The CDR3 nucleotides are TGTGCCAGCATGCAAGGGAGTGAAAAACTGTTTTTT. It codes for CASMQGSEKLFF.

The gene calls are TRBV30 and TRBJ2-1, with 9 positions matching TRBD1. Germline V gene data show CDR1 as GTSNPN and CDR2 as SVGIG (reference sequence). This CDR3 comprises 14 residues. Germline trimming cut 8 bases from V and 7 bases from J; bases unmatched to any gene: 12. This chain's CDR3 is CAISSGTGRNEQFF. The CDR3 DNA reads as TGTGCCATAAGTTCGGGGACAGGGAGGAATGAGCAGTTCTTC.

The genes are TRBV19 and TRBJ1-2; D is uncertain. V lost 3 bases and J 4 bases, leaving 12 bases between the germline ends. The CDR3 contains 14 residues. Germline lookup yields CDR1 LNHDA and CDR2 SQIVND (reference sequence). The chain's CDR3 is CASSIPFTGYGYTF. The CDR3 nucleotides read TGTGCCAGTAGTATCCCTTTTACGGGCTATGGCTACACCTTC.

This chain uses TRBV29-1 with TRBJ2-3; possible D gene TRBD2, 7 bases. Germline CDR1 reads SQVTM; CDR2 reads ANQGSEA. CDR3 size: 15 residues. V shed 6 bases and J shed 6 bases, with 22 bases lying between them. The CDR3 DNA sequence: TGCAGCGTGGAGGGGGGGAATACACCAGGGGATACGCAGTATTTT. Amino acid sequence: CSVEGGNTPGDTQYF.

The rearrangement uses TRBV7-6 and TRBJ1-1; TRBD1 agrees at 7 bases. Germline V lookup: CDR1 SGHVS, CDR2 FNYEAQ. There are 15 residues in the CDR3. With 4 bases clipped from V and 0 bases from J, the junction kept 5 bases outside the gene matches. DNA of the CDR3: TGTGCCAGCAGCTCCGGGACAGACATGAACACTGAAGCTTTCTTT. Residues: CASSSGTDMNTEAFF.

The V gene is TRBV2, the J gene TRBJ2-5; TRBD2 agrees at 10 bases. This CDR3 is built from 15 residues. J was trimmed by 6 bases and V by 4 bases; bases with no gene match: 8. In germline, CDR1 is SNHLY, CDR2 FYNNEI. In DNA, the CDR3 is TGTGCCAGCAGTGTGATACTAGCGGGGATGAAGACCCAGTACTTC. This encodes CASSVILAGMKTQYF.

The CDR3 reads CASSLRGETVYGYTF. For the CDR3, the DNA is TGCGCCAGCAGCCTAAGAGGAGAGACTGTCTATGGCTACACCTTC. The gene calls are TRBV4-1 and TRBJ1-2; D gene unclear. Germline-derived CDR1 and CDR2 are MGHRA and YSYEKL. CDR3 length: 15 amino acids. V shed 4 bases and J shed 4 bases, with 16 bases lying between them.

The rearrangement uses TRBV7-2 and TRBJ2-7, with 10 bases matching TRBD2. The junction had 5 bases not matched to a gene; V was cut back by 5 bases and J by 4 bases. CDR3 size: 14 residues. Germline values: CDR1 SGHTA, CDR2 FQGNSA. For the CDR3, the DNA is TGTGCCAGCAGCGCCCTAGCGGGGGTATACGAGCAGTACTTC. This encodes CASSALAGVYEQYF.

The gene calls are TRBV5-1 and TRBJ2-1, with TRBD2 matching 7 bases. Per germline, CDR1 SGHRS and CDR2 YFSETQ. CDR3 size: 14 residues. The V and J ends lost 0 bases and 6 bases, in that order; junction bases with no gene match: 3. The CDR3 region is CASSLAGRVNEQFF. CDR3 coding DNA: TGCGCCAGCAGCTTGGCTGGGAGGGTCAATGAGCAGTTCTTC. Supplemented by reference TRBV5-1 and TRBJ2-1, the full variable domain reads KAGVTQTPRYLIKTRGQQVTLSCSPISGHRSVSWYQQTPGQGLQFLFEYFSETQRNKGNFPGRFSGRQFSNSRSEMNVSTLELGDSALYLCASSLAGRVNEQFFGPGTRLTVL.

This chain connects TRBV10-2 to TRBJ2-5; 12 bases agree with TRBD2. The CDR3 has 14 residues. Germline V gives CDR1 WSHSY, CDR2 SAAADI. J gave up 6 bases and V 6 bases, and 5 bases lay outside the gene matches. The CDR3 nucleotides are TGCGCCAGCAGACTGACTAGCGGGAGACAGACCCAGTACTTC. Amino acids: CASRLTSGRQTQYF.

This chain connects TRBV11-2 to TRBJ2-2; TRBD1 aligns across 7 bases. The V gene end was trimmed by 5 bases and the J gene end by 2 bases; junction bases not matched to a gene: 8. Germline assignment: CDR1 SGHAT and CDR2 FQNNGV. The CDR3 runs to 16 residues. In nucleotides, the CDR3 is TGTGCCAGCAGCGACGCCGGGACAGATAACACCGGGGAGCTGTTTTTT. Its translation is CASSDAGTDNTGELFF.

This chain connects TRBV15 to TRBJ2-7; 7 nucleotides agree with TRBD1. The V and J ends lost 6 bases and 3 bases, in that order; junction bases with no gene match: 11. Germline CDR1 is LNHNV and CDR2 is YYDKDF (reference sequence). CDR3 length: 15 residues. CDR3 bases: TGTGCCACCAGTAGTCGACAGGGTAGGGGCTACGAGCAGTACTTC. Amino acid sequence: CATSSRQGRGYEQYF.

J is TRBJ2-2 and V is TRBV5-5; TRBD2 matches 8 bases. The ends lost 2 bases at V and 3 bases at J; junction bases unmatched: 9. The germline V gene has CDR1 SGHKS and CDR2 YYEKEE (reference sequence). The CDR3 has 17 amino acids. CDR3 residues: CASSLSSGIEYTGELFF. In DNA, the CDR3 is TGTGCCAGCAGCTTAAGTAGCGGGATCGAATACACCGGGGAGCTGTTTTTT.

The chain recombines TRBV7-2 with TRBJ2-3; 8 nucleotides line up with TRBD2. CDR3 length: 16 amino acids. The germline V gene has CDR1 SGHTA and CDR2 FQGNSA. The ends lost 1 base at V and 9 bases at J; junction bases unmatched: 12. CDR3 sequence reads: CASSLGVGTRSGTQYF. DNA of the CDR3: TGTGCCAGCAGCTTAGGAGTCGGGACTAGAAGCGGCACGCAGTATTTT.

The genes are TRBV7-9 and TRBJ2-1; weak D call: TRBD2 (6 bases). CDR1 SEHNR and CDR2 FQNEAQ come from the germline V gene (reference sequence). There are 14 residues in the CDR3. V lost 7 bases to trimming and J lost 3 bases, with 13 bases between them. CDR3 DNA: TGTGCCAGCATCCCACGGGGGAGCTACAATGAGCAGTTCTTC. This gives the protein CASIPRGSYNEQFF.

This clone came up once. The rearrangement joins TRBV9 to TRBJ2-2; D ambiguous. The germline V and J ends were trimmed by 3 bases and 2 bases, with 8 bases remaining between them. The CDR3 runs 14 residues. Germline CDR1 reads SGDLS; CDR2 reads YYNGEE. The CDR3, as DNA: TGTGCCAGCAGCGCGACTTCCAACACCGGGGAGCTGTTTTTT. Protein sequence: CASSATSNTGELFF.

The chain links TRBV2 to TRBJ2-1, with TRBD2 matching 8 bases. The V segment lost 5 bases and the J segment 6 bases; nucleotides outside the gene matches: 15. The CDR3 sequence is 17 residues long. The germline gives CDR1 SNHLY, CDR2 FYNNEI. The DNA of the CDR3 is TGTGCCAGCAGTCACCCCTCCGGGGGGGGTTTATTCAATGAGCAGTTCTTC. Amino acid sequence: CASSHPSGGGLFNEQFF.

The chain has TRBV7-8 and TRBJ1-1; no definite D call. V lost 1 base, J lost 5 bases, and 17 bases lay in between. The CDR3 contains 16 residues. Germline V CDR1 and CDR2: SGHVS, FQNEAQ. The chain's CDR3 is CASSLVLIGGATEAFF. The DNA of the CDR3 is TGTGCCAGCAGCTTAGTACTCATAGGAGGAGCAACTGAAGCTTTCTTT. The whole variable domain, remainder taken from reference TRBV7-8 and TRBJ1-1, is GAGVSQSPRYKVAKRGQDVALRCDPISGHVSLFWYQQALGQGPEFLTYFQNEAQLDKSGLPSDRFFAERPEGSVSTLKIQRTQQEDSAVYLCASSLVLIGGATEAFFGQGTRLTVV.

The chain's CDR3 is CASRRTGDTGELFF. The DNA for the CDR3 is TGTGCCAGCCGAAGGACAGGGGACACCGGGGAGCTGTTTTTT. This sequence joins TRBV11-2 and TRBJ2-2; 9 positions match TRBD1. The germline CDR1 and CDR2 sequences are SGHAT and FQNNGV. V shed 8 bases and J 3 bases; nucleotides not matched to a gene: 4. There are 14 residues in the CDR3.

The chain recombines TRBV7-9 with TRBJ2-7, with D tentatively TRBD1 (5 bases). The CDR3 length is 15 residues. The ends were cut back, 5 bases at V and 6 bases at J, with 20 bases in the middle. The germline CDR1 and CDR2 sequences are SEHNR and FQNEAQ (reference sequence). CDR3 DNA sequence: TGTGCCAGCAGCAACCCCCCGTCAGGGCACCCCGAGCAGTACTTC. Encoded protein: CASSNPPSGHPEQYF. The variable domain in full, with the rest retrieved from reference TRBV7-9 and TRBJ2-7, is DTGVSQNPRHKITKRGQNVTFRCDPISEHNRLYWYRQTLGQGPEFLTYFQNEAQLEKSRLLSDRFSAERPKGSFSTLEIQRTEQGDSAMYLCASSNPPSGHPEQYFGPGTRLTVT.

The J gene is TRBJ1-5, the V gene TRBV28; D is unresolved. V was pared by 6 bases and J by 7 bases, with 19 bases between. The CDR3 length is 15 residues. Germline V gene lookup returns CDR1 MDHEN and CDR2 SYDVKM. The CDR3 reads CASSATVGLLQPQHF. CDR3 nucleotides: TGTGCCAGCAGCGCAACAGTTGGGTTATTACAGCCCCAGCATTTT.

The chain links TRBV28 to TRBJ2-7; D uncertain. Trimming shortened V by 5 bases and J by 5 bases, and 10 bases separated the two germline ends. Germline V gene sequence: CDR1 MDHEN, CDR2 SYDVKM. The CDR3 extends over 12 amino acids. The CDR3 reads CASSPPVDEQYF. The CDR3 DNA is TGTGCCAGCAGTCCCCCGGTCGACGAGCAGTACTTC.

The chain has TRBV7-9 and TRBJ1-4; D perhaps matches TRBD1 (6 bases). The CDR3 is 14 residues long. CDR1 and CDR2 (germline): SEHNR, FQNEAQ (reference sequence). V was pared by 4 bases and J by 7 bases, with 13 bases between. The CDR3 DNA reads TGTGCCAGCAGCTCCCGACAGGCCGTTGAAAAACTGTTTTTT. Protein: CASSSRQAVEKLFF.

This chain joins TRBV28 and TRBJ1-5; a possible D gene is TRBD1 (6 bases). The CDR3 runs 17 residues. Germline V lookup: CDR1 MDHEN, CDR2 SYDVKM. The ends were cut back, 9 bases at V and 0 bases at J, with 21 bases in the middle. The CDR3 region is CASEQGSGTYSNQPQHF. Here the CDR3 DNA reads TGTGCCAGTGAACAGGGCTCGGGAACCTATAGCAATCAGCCCCAGCATTTT.

V gene TRBV6-5 combines with J gene TRBJ2-5; D might be TRBD2 (5 bases). V was shortened by 3 bases and J by 7 bases, with 6 bases between the two germline ends. The germline CDR1 and CDR2 sequences are MNHEY and SVGAGI. CDR3 length: 11 residues. The CDR3 loop is CASSYRGTQYF. CDR3 coding DNA: TGTGCCAGCAGTTATCGGGGGACCCAGTACTTC.

The CDR3 nucleotides read TGTGCCAGCAGCTGGGAGTTGGGGGCCACCTACGAGCAGTACTTC. Its translation: CASSWELGATYEQYF. The chain combines TRBV5-4 with TRBJ2-7, with D possibly matching TRBD1 (6 bases). CDR1 is SGHNT and CDR2 is YYREEE in the germline V gene (reference sequence). Trimming pared 3 bases from V and 2 bases from J, leaving 15 bases between. The CDR3 sequence is 15 residues long.

This sequence joins TRBV7-2 and TRBJ2-7; 7 bases align to TRBD1. The germline CDR1 and CDR2 sequences are SGHTA and FQGNSA. The CDR3 is made up of 15 amino acids. Losses at the gene ends were 6 bases for V and 2 bases for J; bases not matched to a gene: 10. This CDR3 is CASSLPGQSPYEQYF. The CDR3 nucleotides read TGTGCCAGCAGTCTTCCGGGACAGTCGCCCTACGAGCAGTACTTC.